Each of the 7 T cell receptor beta chains below was sequenced from the same sample in a study of early T cells in non-severe SARS-CoV-2 infection. TCRdb reprocessed the 5' RACE reads via MiXCR and lists one record per CDR3 protein. The sample records roughly 56,000 distinct CDR3 sequences, roughly a tenth being singletons. The sample consisted of whole blood. The source of these receptors is an adult who was a healthcare worker with PCR-confirmed SARS-CoV-2 infection or an uninfected control (not recorded which).

The chain recombines TRBV5-1 with TRBJ2-7; TRBD2 agrees at 7 bases. The germline V gene encodes CDR1 SGHRS and CDR2 YFSETQ. The V and J ends lost 2 bases and 0 bases, in that order; junction bases with no gene match: 2. The CDR3 runs to 14 residues. The CDR3, as DNA: TGCGCCAGCAGCTTCACTAGCGACTCCTACGAGCAGTACTTC. This translates into CASSFTSDSYEQYF.

In this sample, this clonotype turned up a few times. V usage is TRBV13 and J usage is TRBJ2-7; D is possibly TRBD1 (5 bases). V was clipped by 0 bases and J by 0 bases, with 9 bases between them. Germline lookup yields CDR1 PRHDT and CDR2 FYEKMQ (reference sequence). The CDR3 consists of 15 residues. In nucleotides, the CDR3 is TGTGCCAGCAGCTTAGGTCAGGGTGTCTCCTACGAGCAGTACTTC. Residues: CASSLGQGVSYEQYF.

V is TRBV19 and J is TRBJ1-2; the match to TRBD1 covers 7 bases. The J segment lost 4 bases and the V segment lost 6 bases, leaving 8 bases of the junction unmatched. Germline CDR1 and CDR2: LNHDA and SQIVND (reference sequence). There are 14 residues in the CDR3. DNA of the CDR3: TGTGCCAGTAGCCGCAGGGGGAGAGGCTATGGCTACACCTTC. This gives the protein CASSRRGRGYGYTF.

This clonotype showed up just once. A read error may explain this, as a much larger clone is one base away. The rearrangement links TRBV5-1 to TRBJ2-2; D is unresolved. The V gene's germline CDR1 is SGHRS and CDR2 YFSETQ. The CDR3 is 13 residues long. The CDR3 reads CTSSFGGTGELFF. Here the CDR3 DNA reads TGCACCAGCAGCTTCGGTGGCACCGGGGAGCTGTTTTTT.

This clonotype was seen ten or more times. CDR3 coding DNA: TGTGCCAGCAGCCTAGACACCTACTATGGCTACACCTTC. Translating gives CASSLDTYYGYTF. The chain couples TRBV7-9 to TRBJ1-2, with D unresolved. With 5 bases removed from V and 3 bases from J, the gap between germline ends came to 10 bases. The germline V gene encodes CDR1 SEHNR and CDR2 FQNEAQ (reference sequence). CDR3 length equals 13 residues. Using reference TRBV7-9 and TRBJ1-2 for the parts outside the CDR3, the full variable domain is DTGVSQNPRHKITKRGQNVTFRCDPISEHNRLYWYRQTLGQGPEFLTYFQNEAQLEKSRLLSDRFSAERPKGSFSTLEIQRTEQGDSAMYLCASSLDTYYGYTFGSGTRLTVV.

The gene calls are TRBV12-3 or TRBV12-4 and TRBJ2-1; D is perhaps TRBD2 (5 bases). This CDR3 is 12 amino acids long. The ends were cut back, 1 base at V and 12 bases at J, with 10 bases in the middle. In DNA, the CDR3 is TGTGCCAGCAGTTTAGAAAACAGCGGGCAGTTCTTC. Residues: CASSLENSGQFF.

This clonotype showed up many times. This chain connects TRBV18 to TRBJ1-5; D uncertain. There are 15 residues in the CDR3. Trimming left V 2 bases short and J 0 bases short, with 8 bases between. CDR1 and CDR2 from the germline V gene are KGHSH and LQKENI. CDR3 in amino acids: CASSPSALSNQPQHF. The CDR3 DNA reads TGTGCCAGCTCACCATCAGCTCTTAGCAATCAGCCCCAGCATTTT. The variable domain in full, completed from reference TRBV18 and TRBJ1-5, reads NAGVMQNPRHLVRRRGQEARLRCSPMKGHSHVYWYRQLPEEGLKFMVYLQKENIIDESGMPKERFSAEFPKEGPSILRIQQVVRGDSAAYFCASSPSALSNQPQHFGDGTRLSIL.